This TCR beta chain was recovered during a study of OX40 agonist ivuxolimab in advanced cancers. The wider study: Dose-escalation patients' cancers were hepatocellular carcinoma, melanoma, renal cell or head and neck cancer. Study-wide results and limits: Among some nonresponders, normalized T-cell clonal expansion was also low.

Germline lookup yields CDR1 SGHNT and CDR2 YENEEA. With 5 bases removed from V and 7 bases from J, the gap between germline ends came to 11 bases. CDR3 length equals 13 residues. Assay: immunoSEQ multiplex PCR; the TCRdb copy retains only in-frame clones and omits some. The sample lists about 100,000 clones, 90% occurring once. Concerning this clone itself: Its antigen remains unidentified.

This chain connects TRBV11-3 to TRBJ2-2, with TRBD2 as a possible D gene (6 bases). The receptor was derived from an adult with an advanced solid tumor such as melanoma, head and neck, liver or kidney cancer. Material: CD4+ or CD8+ T cells sorted from blood, obtained in a trial of the OX40 agonist ivuxolimab. The CDR3 sequence: CASSAGGYGELFF. Written as DNA, the CDR3 is TGTGCCAGCAGCGCCGGAGGGTACGGGGAGCTGTTTTTT.